The clone carrying this T cell receptor (beta chain) was seen only once. Its target is unknown. J lost 3 bases, V lost 2 bases, and 5 bases had no gene match. Per the germline V gene, CDR1 is MNHEY and CDR2 is SVGAGI. The CDR3 loop spans 15 amino acids. These data originate in a study of early T cells in non-severe SARS-CoV-2 infection. Study-wide results and limits: The study's VDJdb matching favored anti-spike CD8 responses and missed private and CD4 specificities.

One entry per CDR3 protein results from TCRdb running MiXCR on the 5' RACE reads. The data show about 87,000 distinct CDR3 sequences, 14% seen once. Specimen: whole blood. The receptor comes from an adult who was a healthcare worker with PCR-confirmed SARS-CoV-2 infection or an uninfected control (not recorded which). The chain is built from TRBV6-5 and TRBJ2-7, with 9 bases aligning to TRBD1. CDR3 in amino acids: CASSYPGQGHYEQYF. As DNA, the CDR3 is TGTGCCAGCAGTTACCCAGGACAGGGGCACTACGAGCAGTACTTC.